These T cell receptor beta chains were read from a single sample in a study of response to subunit inactivated influenza vaccine. TCRdb recomputed calls from the RT-PCR reads with MiXCR, one row per CDR3 protein. The repertoire holds more than 600,000 distinct CDR3 sequences, around a sixth seen once, with 11% in the top ten. Sequences were derived from PBMCs from blood, sampled about 5 days after vaccination. These receptors came from a man aged 50-60 years who received an inactivated influenza vaccine. Each CDR3 is given with its conserved first and last residue.

CDR3 length | V gene | CDR3 protein
15 | TRBV6-2/TRBV6-3 | CASSYSRSVRYEQYF
14 | TRBV19 | CASSMVGDHYEQYF
20 | TRBV12-3/TRBV12-4 | CASSGGLGGTGISGANVLTF
15 | TRBV20-1 | CSARPNVLINTEAFF
16 | TRBV27 | CASSYLRQGMNTEAFF
15 | TRBV5-1 | CASSLGTRTGNEQFF
16 | TRBV5-6 | CASSVGGGRSYNEQFF
19 | TRBV11-2 | CASSLYPGTGKAANEKLFF
13 | TRBV12-3/TRBV12-4 | CASSLAPGVEQFF
15 | TRBV7-8 | CASSQSGRGYNEQFF
18 | TRBV7-4 | CASRPGLAGGPGYNEQFF
13 | TRBV10-2 | CASSEYRYNEQFF
14 | TRBV7-2 | CASSFTGDRYEQFF
14 | TRBV29-1 | CSGRGTGNRGTQYF
13 | TRBV20-1 | CSARVRGGTEAYF
15 | TRBV3-1 | CASSQWRTTSHEQYF
13 | TRBV12-3/TRBV12-4 | CASTLTKGTEAFF
12 | TRBV12-3/TRBV12-4 | CASRDSVTEAFF
17 | TRBV7-2 | CASSPAGASGGYNEQFF
16 | TRBV5-1 | CASSLESGRSGNTIYF
16 | TRBV4-1 | CASSQGAVYSNQPQHF
15 | TRBV10-3 | CAISEFLTGRETQYF
14 | TRBV12-3/TRBV12-4 | CASSPSGRVTTIYF
13 | TRBV25-1 | CARIAGTTDTQYF
15 | TRBV25-1 | CASSERAGVYNEQFF
15 | TRBV9 | CASSTPGQHTGELFF
16 | TRBV7-8 | CASSLERGGVKNIQYF
15 | TRBV20-1 | CSARNRGSLDREQYF
15 | TRBV10-3 | CAISESGGSGNEQFF
15 | TRBV7-9 | CASSLAGSGGQEQFF
14 | TRBV5-1 | CASKTGQGGAEAFF
14 | TRBV20-1 | CSARDSGTNNEQFF
13 | TRBV7-8 | CASSARDRGLYTF
15 | TRBV4-2 | CASSQERGGAYEQYF
14 | TRBV5-1 | CASQGTNILKTQYF
13 | TRBV7-6 | CASSLAGEREQYF
16 | TRBV7-3 | CASSLPGQGGGNEQFF
17 | TRBV15 | CATSRDSVAGLSIEQYF
12 | TRBV12-3/TRBV12-4 | CASSYTGGVGYF
14 | TRBV20-1 | CSFLLPTSYNEQFF
16 | TRBV12-3/TRBV12-4 | CASTPTGGFSNQPQHF
13 | TRBV7-9 | CASSSEGGYGYTF
15 | TRBV7-2 | CASSRRIYDTDTQYF
14 | TRBV12-3/TRBV12-4 | CASSFGAGQDEQFF
16 | TRBV5-5 | CASSSTGTGPYNEQFF